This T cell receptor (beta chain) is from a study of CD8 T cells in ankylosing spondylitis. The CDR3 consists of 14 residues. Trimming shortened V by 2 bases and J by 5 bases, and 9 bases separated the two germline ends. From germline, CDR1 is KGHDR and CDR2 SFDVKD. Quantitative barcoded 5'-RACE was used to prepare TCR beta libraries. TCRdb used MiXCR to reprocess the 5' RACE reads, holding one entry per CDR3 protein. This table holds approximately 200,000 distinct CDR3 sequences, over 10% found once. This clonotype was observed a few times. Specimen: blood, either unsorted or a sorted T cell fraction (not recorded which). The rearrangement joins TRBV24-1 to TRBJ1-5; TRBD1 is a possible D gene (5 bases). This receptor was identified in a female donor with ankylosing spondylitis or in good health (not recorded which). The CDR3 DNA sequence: TGTGCCACCAGTGATTCAGGGCCATATCAGCCCCAGCATTTT. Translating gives CATSDSGPYQPQHF.